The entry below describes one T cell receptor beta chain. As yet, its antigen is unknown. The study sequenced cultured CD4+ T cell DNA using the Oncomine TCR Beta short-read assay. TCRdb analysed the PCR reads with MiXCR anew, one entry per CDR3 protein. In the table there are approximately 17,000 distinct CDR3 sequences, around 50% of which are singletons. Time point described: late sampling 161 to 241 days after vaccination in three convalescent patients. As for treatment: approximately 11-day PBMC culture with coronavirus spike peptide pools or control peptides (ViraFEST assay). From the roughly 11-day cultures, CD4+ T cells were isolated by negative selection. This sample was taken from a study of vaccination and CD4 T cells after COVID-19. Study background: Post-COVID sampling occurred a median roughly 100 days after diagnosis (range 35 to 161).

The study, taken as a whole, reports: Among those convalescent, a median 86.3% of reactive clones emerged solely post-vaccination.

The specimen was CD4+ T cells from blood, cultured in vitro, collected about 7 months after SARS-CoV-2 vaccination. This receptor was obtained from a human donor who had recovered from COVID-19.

This chain's CDR3 is CASSPGSLNQPQHF. In DNA form, the CDR3 reads TGTGCCAGCAGCCCAGGTAGTTTAAATCAGCCCCAGCATTTT. The genes are TRBV7-2 and TRBJ1-5, with D hard to call. The CDR3 runs 14 residues. V gave up 5 bases and J gave up 4 bases, with 12 bases separating them. Germline loops: CDR1 SGHTA, CDR2 FQGNSA.